This T cell receptor (beta chain) was retrieved from a study of OX40 agonist ivuxolimab in advanced cancers. Study in general: Partial responses were observed in three patients, of whom one had hepatocellular carcinoma and two had cutaneous melanoma.

This table comes from immunoSEQ multiplex PCR, and its TCRdb copy is limited to in-frame clones, with some not included. The table has 20,000 to 25,000 clones, about three quarters seen once. About this clone: Its cognate antigen is unknown.

Study-wide points: Low normalized clonal expansion also occurred in some nonresponding patients.

V was clipped by 6 bases and J by 4 bases, with 16 bases between them. There are 14 residues in the CDR3. Germline V CDR1 and CDR2: MNHEY, SVGAGI. The sequences come from CD4+ or CD8+ T cells sorted from blood, collected in a trial of the OX40 agonist ivuxolimab. The V call is TRBV6-5, the J call TRBJ2-7, with a possible D match to TRBD1 (6 bases). The source is an adult with an advanced solid tumor such as melanoma, head and neck, liver or kidney cancer. The CDR3 sequence is CASSQGQPPYEQYF. The CDR3 DNA reads TGTGCCAGCAGCCAAGGACAGCCACCATACGAGCAGTACTTC.